This T cell receptor (beta chain) comes out of a study of shared clonotypes between healthy human individuals. Study overall: A couple of women and three men aged 18 to 49 made up the donors.

The CDR3 has 15 amino acids. Germline CDR1 reads SGHVS; CDR2 reads FQNEAQ. V shed 5 bases, J shed 5 bases, and the junction held 7 bases outside the gene matches. Clones were sequenced by immunoSEQ multiplex PCR, and TCRdb holds only the in-frame ones, with some missing. The sample lists 490,000 or so clones; around 80% were seen once. The chain has TRBV7-8 and TRBJ2-1, with TRBD1 matching over 9 bases. The specimen sequenced was PBMCs. The receptor was isolated from a woman aged 40 to 50 in good health. Some clones in this sample may be carry-over from other donors' samples. CDR3 sequence (DNA): TGTGCCAGCAGCGCCAGGGGGACAGGGAACAATGAGCAGTTCTTC. As protein: CASSARGTGNNEQFF. Combining the CDR3 with reference TRBV7-8 and TRBJ2-1 gives the whole variable domain GAGVSQSPRYKVAKRGQDVALRCDPISGHVSLFWYQQALGQGPEFLTYFQNEAQLDKSGLPSDRFFAERPEGSVSTLKIQRTQQEDSAVYLCASSARGTGNNEQFFGPGTRLTVL.